This T cell receptor (beta chain) was recovered during a study of post-analysis software for immune sequencing data. The table lists this clonotype with a count of one. Antigen unknown. General study points: In patients, TRBV5-6, TRBV5-1 and TRBV20-1 belonged to four or five TRBV segments found more frequently than in controls. Compared against controls, patients with multiple sclerosis displayed significantly lower normalized Chao1 diversity.

CDR1 is DFQATT, CDR2 SNEGSKA, per germline (reference sequence). V dropped 4 bases and J dropped 2; count of bases not matched to a gene: 11. The CDR3 consists of 16 residues. Prepared libraries of TCR beta cDNA carried unique molecular identifiers. TCRdb reanalysed the PCR reads using MiXCR and keeps one entry per CDR3 protein. The data show roughly 870,000 distinct CDR3 sequences, 53% seen once. This sequence joins TRBV20-1 and TRBJ2-1; TRBD1 agrees at 7 bases. The origin of this receptor is a girl aged 5-17 years with multiple sclerosis. The source material was blood. The CDR3 sequence: CSATDLATGTYNEQFF. CDR3 bases: TGCAGTGCTACTGACCTTGCGACAGGGACCTACAATGAGCAGTTCTTC.